This T cell receptor beta chain was captured in a study of shared T cell receptors in the human thymus. Sequenced by immunoSEQ multiplex PCR; TCRdb stores in-frame clones only, minus some. The data hold about 660,000 clones, with around 89% observed a single time. This sample was shared with a second study, whose subject was human thymus T cells. That work states: Having surgery to correct congenital heart defects, healthy Finnish infants acted as the donors. Thymus tissue for the work was resected from patients undergoing corrective heart surgery. Gene usage for V and J segments appeared biased in thymic and blood repertoires. Related work found strong thymic repertoire overlap between unrelated individuals.

Material for sequencing was thymocytes. The receptor was derived from a boy less than two years old with a congenital heart defect.

The CDR3 DNA is TGTGCCAGCAGCCCTGGACTAGCGGAAACTCAAGAGACCCAGTACTTC. Its translation: CASSPGLAETQETQYF. The chain is built from TRBV5-4 and TRBJ2-5, with 10 bases lining up with TRBD2. J was trimmed by 2 bases and V by 4 bases; bases with no gene match: 8. Germline V lookup: CDR1 SGHNT, CDR2 YYREEE (reference sequence). The length of the CDR3 is 16 residues.